These 10 T cell receptor beta chains share one sample of origin, sequenced in a study of blood T cell repertoires in COVID-19. Only in-frame clones appear in the TCRdb table, and some are missing; sequencing was by immunoSEQ multiplex PCR. The repertoire has about 180,000 clones, roughly 88% of them found once; the top ten carry around 8.6%. Specimen: PBMCs or T cells enriched from blood (not recorded which). The receptors stem from a woman aged 25-40 years who had recovered from COVID-19.

V and J are TRBV5-1 and TRBJ1-1; possible D gene TRBD1, 5 bases. The V and J ends lost 4 bases and 4 bases respectively, with 11 bases between them. Looked up from germline, CDR1 is SGHRS and CDR2 is YFSETQ. CDR3 length equals 13 residues. The CDR3 is CASSRIDSTEAFF. The CDR3 DNA sequence: TGCGCCAGCAGCCGAATTGACAGCACTGAAGCTTTCTTT.

The rearrangement links TRBV20-1 to TRBJ2-1; 7 positions match TRBD2. The CDR3 sequence is 11 residues long. From germline, CDR1 is DFQATT and CDR2 SNEGSKA (reference sequence). V trimming: 6 bases; J trimming: 8 bases; junction bases outside the gene matches: 4. The CDR3 nucleotides are TGCAGTGCCGGACTAGAGTATGAGCAGTTCTTC. It is translated as CSAGLEYEQFF.

This chain joins TRBV25-1 and TRBJ1-1; D is unresolved. Germline CDR1 is MGHDK and CDR2 is SYGVNS. This CDR3 has 13 residues. The V gene lost 5 bases and the J gene lost 1 base, with 8 bases spanning the gap. The CDR3, as DNA: TGTGCCAGCAGTTTAGCTAAGAACACTGAAGCTTTCTTT. Amino acids: CASSLAKNTEAFF.

This clone was observed a handful of times. The rearrangement joins TRBV3-1 (or the pseudogene TRBV3-2) to TRBJ1-4; 7 nucleotides agree with TRBD1. The CDR3 has 15 amino acids. Trimming removed 4 bases from V and 2 bases from J; junction bases left unmatched: 4. Germline loops: CDR1 LGHDT, CDR2 YNNKEL (reference sequence). CDR3 region: CASSLTGATNEKLFF. CDR3 sequence (DNA): TGTGCCAGCAGCCTAACAGGGGCTACTAATGAAAAACTGTTTTTT.

This chain uses TRBV29-1 with TRBJ2-2, with 10 bases identical to TRBD2. Losses at the gene ends were 4 bases for V and 4 bases for J; bases not matched to a gene: 3. The germline gives CDR1 SQVTM, CDR2 ANQGSEA. CDR3 length: 14 residues. CDR3 sequence reads: CSVVTSGTTGELFF. The CDR3 DNA reads as TGCAGCGTTGTTACTAGCGGGACCACCGGGGAGCTGTTTTTT.

This rearrangement joins TRBV11-2 to TRBJ2-1; the match to TRBD2 covers 10 bases. The CDR3 extends over 16 amino acids. CDR1 and CDR2 from the germline V gene are SGHAT and FQNNGV. Trimming removed 0 bases from V and 8 bases from J; junction bases left unmatched: 7. CDR3 bases: TGTGCCAGCAGCTTAGAGGCTAGCGGGAGTCGCGATGAGCAGTTCTTC. Protein: CASSLEASGSRDEQFF. Full variable domain (missing parts from reference TRBV11-2 and TRBJ2-1): EAGVAQSPRYKIIEKRQSVAFWCNPISGHATLYWYQQILGQGPKLLIQFQNNGVVDDSQLPKDRFSAERLKGVDSTLKIQPAKLEDSAVYLCASSLEASGSRDEQFFGPGTRLTVL.

The chain recombines TRBV28 with TRBJ1-5, with 7 bases lining up with TRBD1. This CDR3 is built from 15 residues. The trim removed 2 bases at V and 4 bases at J, leaving 5 bases unmatched. Germline-derived CDR1 and CDR2 are MDHEN and SYDVKM. CDR3 loop: CASSLGDRRNQPQHF. CDR3 nucleotide sequence: TGTGCCAGCAGTTTAGGGGACAGACGGAATCAGCCCCAGCATTTT.

This clone was seen once. The chain links TRBV6-5 to TRBJ2-7; D ambiguous. In germline, CDR1 is MNHEY, CDR2 SVGAGI. This CDR3 is built from 11 residues. V was pared by 5 bases and J by 6 bases, with 8 bases between. CDR3 nucleotide sequence: TGTGCCAGCAGTCTGTTTTCCGAGCAGTACTTC. Protein sequence: CASSLFSEQYF.

The chain carries TRBV29-1 and TRBJ2-1; D perhaps matches TRBD2 (5 bases). V lost 4 bases, J lost 8 bases, and 15 bases lay in between. Germline V gene data show CDR1 as SQVTM and CDR2 as ANQGSEA. The CDR3 has 13 residues. DNA for the CDR3: TGCAGCGTTGTCTCTCCTAGCCTGGATGAGCAGTTCTTC. Amino acid sequence: CSVVSPSLDEQFF.

A single count supports this clone. The chain combines TRBV2 with TRBJ1-5; TRBD1 agrees at 7 bases. The CDR3 runs 14 residues. From germline, CDR1 is SNHLY and CDR2 FYNNEI. The V segment lost 1 base and the J segment 6 bases; nucleotides outside the gene matches: 3. The CDR3 here is CASSEEGAGQPQHF. The CDR3 nucleotides are TGTGCCAGCAGTGAAGAGGGGGCAGGTCAGCCCCAGCATTTT.